This T cell receptor beta chain was sequenced for a study of PD-1 blockade in classical Hodgkin lymphoma. The study, taken as a whole, reports: Why repertoires differed is undefined; disease activity or prior therapy possibly contributed. Newly diagnosed patients reportedly trailed healthy donors in baseline TCR diversity. Newly diagnosed and completely responding patients shared comparable baseline diversity. Nivolumab initiation under 1 year post-ASCT meant exclusion.

The time point denotes: cycle 4 day 1 (C4D1), after less than 7 weeks of nivolumab. Each patient relapsed following autologous stem cell transplantation, and prior brentuximab vedotin exposure differed. About this clone: Its antigen remains unidentified.

The germline V gene encodes CDR1 MGHRA and CDR2 YSYEKL. CDR3 length equals 16 residues. V was trimmed by 2 bases and J by 2 bases, leaving 13 bases between them. TCRdb keeps only in-frame clones here, not all; method: immunoSEQ multiplex PCR. The sample carries over 85,000 clones, 93% recorded once. This chain uses TRBV4-1 with TRBJ2-1; D ambiguous. The sequenced sample was peripheral blood mononuclear cells (PBMCs), obtained before the fourth cycle of nivolumab. This receptor was obtained from a human donor with classical Hodgkin lymphoma. The CDR3, as DNA: TGCGCCAGCAGCCAATCGGCTTTTTTAGCCTACAATGAGCAGTTCTTC. Protein: CASSQSAFLAYNEQFF.